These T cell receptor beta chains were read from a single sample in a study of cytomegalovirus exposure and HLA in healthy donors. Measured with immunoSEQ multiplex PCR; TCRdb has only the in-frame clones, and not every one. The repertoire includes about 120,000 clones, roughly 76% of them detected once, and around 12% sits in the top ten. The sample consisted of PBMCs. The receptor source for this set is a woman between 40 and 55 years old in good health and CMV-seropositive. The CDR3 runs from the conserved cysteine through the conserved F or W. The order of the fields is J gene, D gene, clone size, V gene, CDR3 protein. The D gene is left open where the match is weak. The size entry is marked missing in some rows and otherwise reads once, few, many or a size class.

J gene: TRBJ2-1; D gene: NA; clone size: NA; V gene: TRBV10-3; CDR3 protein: CAISELSYEQFF
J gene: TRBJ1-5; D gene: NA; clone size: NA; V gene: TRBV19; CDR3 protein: CASTPGRVRNQPQHF
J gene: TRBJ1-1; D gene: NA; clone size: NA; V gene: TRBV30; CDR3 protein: CAWARDPGVAAFF
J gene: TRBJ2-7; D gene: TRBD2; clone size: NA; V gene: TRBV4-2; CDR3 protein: CASSQSFPWRGFYEQYF
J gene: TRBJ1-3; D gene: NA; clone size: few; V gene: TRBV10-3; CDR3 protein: CAISEAGLSGNTIYF
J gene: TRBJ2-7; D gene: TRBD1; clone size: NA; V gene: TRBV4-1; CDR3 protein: CASSQDLGYGDRVYEQYF
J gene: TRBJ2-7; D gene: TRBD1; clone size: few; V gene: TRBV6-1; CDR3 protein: CAGKGQNSYEQYF
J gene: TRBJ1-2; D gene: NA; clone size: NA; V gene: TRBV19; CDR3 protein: CASSIGRFYGYTF
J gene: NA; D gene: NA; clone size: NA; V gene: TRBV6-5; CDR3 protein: CASSYPGKREQYF
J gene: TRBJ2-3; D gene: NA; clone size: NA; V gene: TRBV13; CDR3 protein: CASSFRGGAGDTQYF
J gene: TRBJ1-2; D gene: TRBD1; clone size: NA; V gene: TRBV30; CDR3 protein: CAWGTGTNYGYTF
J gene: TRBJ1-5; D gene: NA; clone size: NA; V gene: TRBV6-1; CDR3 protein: CASSEAAYRMGLGPQHF
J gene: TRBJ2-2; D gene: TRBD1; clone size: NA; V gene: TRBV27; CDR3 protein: CATLPGQGAPANTGELFF
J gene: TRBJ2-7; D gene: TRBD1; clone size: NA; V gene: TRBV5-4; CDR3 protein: CASSLVGQGYEQYF
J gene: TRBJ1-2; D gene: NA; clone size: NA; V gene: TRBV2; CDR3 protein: CASMEPANYGYTF
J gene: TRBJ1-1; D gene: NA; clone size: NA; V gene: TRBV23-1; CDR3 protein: CASSPPTGMNTEAFF
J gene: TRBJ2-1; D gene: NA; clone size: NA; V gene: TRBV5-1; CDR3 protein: CASSWATDYNEQFF
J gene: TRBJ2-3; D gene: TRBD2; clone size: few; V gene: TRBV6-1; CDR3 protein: CASSARGAGTDTQYF
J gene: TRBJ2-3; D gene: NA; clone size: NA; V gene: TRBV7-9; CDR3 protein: CASSRGDTQYF
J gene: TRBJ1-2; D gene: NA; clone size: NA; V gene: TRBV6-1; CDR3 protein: CASRDRQLNYSYTF
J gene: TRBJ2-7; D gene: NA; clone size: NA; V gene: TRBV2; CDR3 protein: CASSVQGYEQYF
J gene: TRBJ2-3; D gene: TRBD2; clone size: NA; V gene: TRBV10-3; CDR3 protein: CAIRKGTSRGTQYF
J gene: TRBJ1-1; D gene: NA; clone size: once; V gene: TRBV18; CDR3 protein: CASSPMLAGTNTEAFF
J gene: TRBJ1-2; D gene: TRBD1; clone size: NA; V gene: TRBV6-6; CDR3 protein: CASSSHLDRSYGYTF
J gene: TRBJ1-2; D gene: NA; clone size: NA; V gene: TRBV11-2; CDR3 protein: CASSSIRQAYNYGYTF
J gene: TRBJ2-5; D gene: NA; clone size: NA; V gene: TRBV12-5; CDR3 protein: CASGQGGGVETQYF
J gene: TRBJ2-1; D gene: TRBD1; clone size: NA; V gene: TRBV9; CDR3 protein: CDSSLWDRAGNEQFF
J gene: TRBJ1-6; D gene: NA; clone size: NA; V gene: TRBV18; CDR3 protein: CASSPPGRGNSPLHF
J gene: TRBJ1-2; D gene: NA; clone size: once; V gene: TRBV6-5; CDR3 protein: CASSYPGYGYTF
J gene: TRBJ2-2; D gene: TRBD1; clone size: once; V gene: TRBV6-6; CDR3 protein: CASSYVQGDTGELFF
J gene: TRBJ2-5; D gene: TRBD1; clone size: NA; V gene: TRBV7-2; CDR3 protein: CASRTPGQGPQETQYF
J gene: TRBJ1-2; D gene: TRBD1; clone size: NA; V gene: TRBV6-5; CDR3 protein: CASRRTGGTYGYTF
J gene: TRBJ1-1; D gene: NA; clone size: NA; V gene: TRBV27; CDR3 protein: CASSLVGGTEAFF
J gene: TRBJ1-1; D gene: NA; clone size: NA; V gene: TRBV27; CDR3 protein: CASSLFGGNTEAFF
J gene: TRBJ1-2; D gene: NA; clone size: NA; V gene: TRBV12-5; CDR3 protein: CASGLVLSGLYGYTF
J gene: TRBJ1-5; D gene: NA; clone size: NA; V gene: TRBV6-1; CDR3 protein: CASSDRVLGPQHF
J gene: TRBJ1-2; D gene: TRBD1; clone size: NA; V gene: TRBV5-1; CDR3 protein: CASRTGGPSNYGYTF
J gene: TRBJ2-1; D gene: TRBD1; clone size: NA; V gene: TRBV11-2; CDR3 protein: CASSSDRGFYNEQFF
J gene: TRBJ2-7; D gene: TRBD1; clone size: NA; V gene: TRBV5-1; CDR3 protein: CASRAGTGPYEQYF
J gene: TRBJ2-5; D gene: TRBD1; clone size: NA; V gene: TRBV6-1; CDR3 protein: CASSEVGGQGSETQYF
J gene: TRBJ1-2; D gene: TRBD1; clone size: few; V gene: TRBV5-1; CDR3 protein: CASSSGQGAYGYTF